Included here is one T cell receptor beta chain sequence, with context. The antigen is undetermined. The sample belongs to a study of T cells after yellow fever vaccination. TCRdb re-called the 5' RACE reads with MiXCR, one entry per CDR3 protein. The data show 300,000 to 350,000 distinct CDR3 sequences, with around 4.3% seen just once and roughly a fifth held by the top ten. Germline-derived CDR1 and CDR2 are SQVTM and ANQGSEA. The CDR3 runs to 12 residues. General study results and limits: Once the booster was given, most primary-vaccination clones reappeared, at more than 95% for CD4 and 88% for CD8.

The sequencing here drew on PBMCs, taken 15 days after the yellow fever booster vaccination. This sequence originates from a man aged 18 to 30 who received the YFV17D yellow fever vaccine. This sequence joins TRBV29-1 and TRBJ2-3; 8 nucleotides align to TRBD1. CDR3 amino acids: CGYDRGTDTQYF. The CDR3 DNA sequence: TGCGGGTACGACAGGGGTACAGATACGCAGTATTTT.